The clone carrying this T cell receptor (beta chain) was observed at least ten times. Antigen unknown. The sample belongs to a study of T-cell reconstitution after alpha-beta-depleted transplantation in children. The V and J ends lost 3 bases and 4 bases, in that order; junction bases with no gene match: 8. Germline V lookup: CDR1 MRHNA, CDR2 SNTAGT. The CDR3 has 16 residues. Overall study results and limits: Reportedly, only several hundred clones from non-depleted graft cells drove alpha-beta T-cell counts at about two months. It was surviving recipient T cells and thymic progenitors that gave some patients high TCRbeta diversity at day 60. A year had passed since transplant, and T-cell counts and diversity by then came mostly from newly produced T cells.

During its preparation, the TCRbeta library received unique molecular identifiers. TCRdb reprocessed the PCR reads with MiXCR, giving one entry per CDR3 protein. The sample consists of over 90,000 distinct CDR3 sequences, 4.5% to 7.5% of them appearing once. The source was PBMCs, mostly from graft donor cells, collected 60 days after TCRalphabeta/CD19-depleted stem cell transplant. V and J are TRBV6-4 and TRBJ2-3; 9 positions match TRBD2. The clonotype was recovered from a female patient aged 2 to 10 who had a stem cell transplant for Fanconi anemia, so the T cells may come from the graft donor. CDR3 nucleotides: TGTGCCAGCAGTGAATTTAGCGGGAGAATGTCAGATACGCAGTATTTT. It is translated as CASSEFSGRMSDTQYF.